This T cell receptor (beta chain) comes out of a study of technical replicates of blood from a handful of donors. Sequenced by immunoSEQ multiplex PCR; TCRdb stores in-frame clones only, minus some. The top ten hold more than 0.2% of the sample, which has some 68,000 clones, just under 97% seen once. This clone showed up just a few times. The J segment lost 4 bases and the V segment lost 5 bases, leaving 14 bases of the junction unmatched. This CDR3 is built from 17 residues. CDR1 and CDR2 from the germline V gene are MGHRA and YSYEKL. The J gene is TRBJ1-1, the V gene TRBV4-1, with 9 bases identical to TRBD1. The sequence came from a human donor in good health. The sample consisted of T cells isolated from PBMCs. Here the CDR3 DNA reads TGCGCCAGCAGCTTAGGGACAGGGTTTCAATTTAGCACTGAAGCTTTCTTT. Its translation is CASSLGTGFQFSTEAFF.